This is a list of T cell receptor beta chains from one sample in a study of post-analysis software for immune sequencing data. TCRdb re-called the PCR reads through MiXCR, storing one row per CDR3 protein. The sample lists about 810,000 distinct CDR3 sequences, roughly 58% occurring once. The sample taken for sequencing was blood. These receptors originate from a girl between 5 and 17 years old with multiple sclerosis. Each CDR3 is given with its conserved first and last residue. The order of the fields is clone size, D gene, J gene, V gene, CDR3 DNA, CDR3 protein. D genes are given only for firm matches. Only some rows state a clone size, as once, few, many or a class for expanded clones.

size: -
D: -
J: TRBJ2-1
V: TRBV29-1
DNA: TGCAGCGTTGTGCCCCCGGACAGCTACGGTGAGCAGTTCTTC
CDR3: CSVVPPDSYGEQFF

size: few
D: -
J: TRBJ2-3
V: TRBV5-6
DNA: TGTGCCAGCAGCCCCGGGACCGGGAGCAGCACGTGGGATACGCAGTATTTT
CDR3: CASSPGTGSSTWDTQYF

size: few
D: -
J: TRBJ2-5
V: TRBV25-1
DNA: TGTGCCAGCAGTGAATCTGGGGAAGAGACCCAGTACTTC
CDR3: CASSESGEETQYF

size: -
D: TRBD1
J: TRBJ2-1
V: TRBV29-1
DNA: TGCAGCATAGGACAGGGGGGCGGTGAGCAGTTCTTC
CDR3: CSIGQGGGEQFF

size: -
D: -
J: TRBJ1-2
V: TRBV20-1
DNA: TGCAGTGCTACCGGGCCTTCTTATGGCTACACCTTC
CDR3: CSATGPSYGYTF

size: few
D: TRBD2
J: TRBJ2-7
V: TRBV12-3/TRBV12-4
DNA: TGTGCCAGCAGTTTAGCGCGGGGGAGAATCTACGAGCAGTACTTC
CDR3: CASSLARGRIYEQYF

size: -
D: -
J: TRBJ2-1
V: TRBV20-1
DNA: TGCAGTGCTAGAGGTCCAACCGGGACAAACAATGAGCAGTTCTTC
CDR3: CSARGPTGTNNEQFF

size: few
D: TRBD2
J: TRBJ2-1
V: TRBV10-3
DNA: TGTGCCATCAGTGAGAGGTCTAGCGGGGGAGGCGATGAGCAGTTCTTC
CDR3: CAISERSSGGGDEQFF

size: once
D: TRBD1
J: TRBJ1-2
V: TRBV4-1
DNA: TGCGCCAGCAGCCAGAGGGACAGCTACCGAGGAGCTAACTATGGCTACACCTTC
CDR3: CASSQRDSYRGANYGYTF

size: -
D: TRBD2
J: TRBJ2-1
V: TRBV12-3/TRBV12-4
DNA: TGTGCCAGCAGCCCCACCGGGACTAGCGGCTCGAATGAGCAGTTCTTC
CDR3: CASSPTGTSGSNEQFF

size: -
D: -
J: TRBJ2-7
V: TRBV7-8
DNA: TGTGCCAGCAGCTTAGCGAGCTCACACTACGAGCAGTACTTC
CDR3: CASSLASSHYEQYF

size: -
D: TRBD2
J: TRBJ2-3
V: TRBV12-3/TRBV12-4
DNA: TGTGCCAGCAGACCTCTAGCGGGGGCAGGTTCATCGACGCAGTATTTT
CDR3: CASRPLAGAGSSTQYF

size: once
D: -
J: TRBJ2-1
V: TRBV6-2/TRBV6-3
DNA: TGTGCCAGCAGCTATTCCCTACCGGACCTCAGCTCCTACAATGAGCAGTTCTTC
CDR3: CASSYSLPDLSSYNEQFF

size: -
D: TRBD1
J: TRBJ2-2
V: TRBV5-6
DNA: TGTGCCAGCAGCTTGTGGTCCAATCGACAGGGTGGTCCCGGGGAGCTGTTTTTT
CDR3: CASSLWSNRQGGPGELFF

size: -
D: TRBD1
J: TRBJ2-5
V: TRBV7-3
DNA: TGTGCCAGCAGCTTCGGAACAGGGGCCTTACGCGAGACCCAGTACTTC
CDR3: CASSFGTGALRETQYF

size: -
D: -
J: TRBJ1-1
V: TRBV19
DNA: TGTGCCAGTACCTTGAGGGACACTGAAGCTTTCTTT
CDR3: CASTLRDTEAFF

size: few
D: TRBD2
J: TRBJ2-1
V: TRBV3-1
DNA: TGTGCCAGCAGCCAAGGCCTAGCGGGGGGCGCCAATGAGCAGTTCTTC
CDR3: CASSQGLAGGANEQFF

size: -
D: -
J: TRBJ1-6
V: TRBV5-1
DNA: TGCGCCAGCAGCTTGGGTGGTGGTACGGATTCACCCCTCCACTTT
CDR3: CASSLGGGTDSPLHF

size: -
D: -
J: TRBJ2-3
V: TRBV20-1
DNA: TGCAGTGCTAGCGAACCCACAGATACGCAGTATTTT
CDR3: CSASEPTDTQYF

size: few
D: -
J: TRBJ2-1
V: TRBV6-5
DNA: TGTGCCAGCAGAGCAGGGTACAATGAGCAGTTCTTC
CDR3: CASRAGYNEQFF

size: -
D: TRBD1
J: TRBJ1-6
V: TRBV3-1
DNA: TGTGCCAGCAGCCGAAGATCCCCGGTGTCAGGGGGTAATTCACCCCTCCACTTT
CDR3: CASSRRSPVSGGNSPLHF

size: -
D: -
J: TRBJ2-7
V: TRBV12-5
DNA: TGTGCTAGTGTCACGCAGGGGAGTTACGAGCAGTACTTC
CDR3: CASVTQGSYEQYF

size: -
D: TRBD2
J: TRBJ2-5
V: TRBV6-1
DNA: TGTGCCAGCAGTGGTTCGGCTAGCGGGAGTGGGGAGCAGTACTTC
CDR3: CASSGSASGSGEQYF

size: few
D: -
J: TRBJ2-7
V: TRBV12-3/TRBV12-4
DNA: TGTGCCAGCAGTTTGCCCCACCTCCAATCCGAGCAGTACTTC
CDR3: CASSLPHLQSEQYF

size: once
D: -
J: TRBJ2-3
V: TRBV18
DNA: TGTGCCAGCTCACCCCTGGGCGGGGCGGCGGGAGATACGCAGTATTTT
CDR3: CASSPLGGAAGDTQYF

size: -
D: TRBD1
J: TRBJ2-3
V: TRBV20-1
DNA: TGCAGTGCTAGAGATGCCAGGGGGAAGCGAGATACGCAGTATTTT
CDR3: CSARDARGKRDTQYF

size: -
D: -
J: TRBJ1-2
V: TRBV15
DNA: TGTGCCACCAGCAGAGCCGGGACCCCAGATGGCTACACCTTC
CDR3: CATSRAGTPDGYTF

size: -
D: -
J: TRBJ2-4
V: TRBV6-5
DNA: TGTGCCAGCAGTTACGCCAGGGCGAGCAATGAGCAGTACTTC
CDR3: CASSYARASNEQYF

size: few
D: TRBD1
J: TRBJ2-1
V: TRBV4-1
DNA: TGCGCCAGCAGCCAAGGAAGGCGGGGACAGGGGGCGCTTCGAAATGAGCAGTTCTTC
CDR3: CASSQGRRGQGALRNEQFF

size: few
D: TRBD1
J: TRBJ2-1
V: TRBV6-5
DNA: TGTGCCAGCAGTTATTTCCTGACCGGGACAGGCAAAAGGAACAATGAGCAGTTCTTC
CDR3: CASSYFLTGTGKRNNEQFF

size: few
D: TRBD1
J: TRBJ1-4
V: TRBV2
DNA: TGTGCCAGCAGGGGACAGGGTGAAAAACTGTTTTTT
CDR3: CASRGQGEKLFF

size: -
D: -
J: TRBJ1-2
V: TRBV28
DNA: TGTGCCAGCAGTATACAGGGCCCTGATGGCTACACCTTC
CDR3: CASSIQGPDGYTF

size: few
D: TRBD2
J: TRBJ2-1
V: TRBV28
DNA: TGTGCCAGCACCTACCCTAGCGGGGGGGCAAATGAGCAGTTCTTC
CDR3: CASTYPSGGANEQFF

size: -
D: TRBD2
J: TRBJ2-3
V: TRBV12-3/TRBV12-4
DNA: TGTGCCAGCAGTTTGGGCCGGGGGGGCACAGATACGCAGTATTTT
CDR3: CASSLGRGGTDTQYF

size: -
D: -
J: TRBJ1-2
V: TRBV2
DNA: TGTGCCAGCAGCGAAGGTGGAACAGCCCTCTATGGCTACACCTTC
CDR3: CASSEGGTALYGYTF

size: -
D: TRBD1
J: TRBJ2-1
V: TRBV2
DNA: TGTGCCAGCAGTGAGTCCAGGGGGCTATTCTACAATGAGCAGTTCTTC
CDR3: CASSESRGLFYNEQFF

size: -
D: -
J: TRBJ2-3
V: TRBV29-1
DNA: TGCAGCGTTGAAGCTGGGGTCCTCACAGATACGCAGTATTTT
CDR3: CSVEAGVLTDTQYF

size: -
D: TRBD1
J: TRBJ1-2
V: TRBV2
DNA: TGTGCCAGCAGTGCTGGGACAGCTTATTCTAACTATGGCTACACCTTC
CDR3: CASSAGTAYSNYGYTF

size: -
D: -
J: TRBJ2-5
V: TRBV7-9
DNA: TGTGCCAGCAGCATCCAACTCCAGGGGTCCGGGGAGACCCAGTACTTC
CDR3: CASSIQLQGSGETQYF

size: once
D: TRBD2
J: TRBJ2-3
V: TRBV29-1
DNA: TGCAGCGCCGGGTGGCGGGAGCGGACAGATACGCAGTATTTT
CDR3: CSAGWRERTDTQYF

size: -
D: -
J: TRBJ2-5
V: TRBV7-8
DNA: TGTGCCAGCAGCTTAGCGGCGGGGGCCTACCAAGAGACCCAGTACTTC
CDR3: CASSLAAGAYQETQYF

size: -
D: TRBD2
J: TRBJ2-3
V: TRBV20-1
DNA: TGCAGTGCTTCCCAGCGGGAGGGCCTTATCACAGATACGCAGTATTTT
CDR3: CSASQREGLITDTQYF

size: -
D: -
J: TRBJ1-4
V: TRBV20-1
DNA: TGCAGTGCCGAGGGCGAGGATGAAAAACTGTTTTTT
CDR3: CSAEGEDEKLFF

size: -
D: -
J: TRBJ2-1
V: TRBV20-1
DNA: TGCAGTGCTAGAGTCAGGGCTGGGAATGAGCAGTTCTTC
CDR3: CSARVRAGNEQFF

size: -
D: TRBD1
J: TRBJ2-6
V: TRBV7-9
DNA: TGTGCCAGCAGCGACGACCTTGGCAGGGGGCTTTCAGGGGCCAACGTCCTGACTTTC
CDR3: CASSDDLGRGLSGANVLTF

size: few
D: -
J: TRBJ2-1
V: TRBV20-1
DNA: TGCAGTGCTAGCACAGATGAGCAGTTCTTC
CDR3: CSASTDEQFF

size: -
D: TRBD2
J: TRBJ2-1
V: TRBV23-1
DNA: TGCGCCAGCAGTCGAGAACTAGCGGGGGCCTCCTACAATGAGCAGTTCTTC
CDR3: CASSRELAGASYNEQFF

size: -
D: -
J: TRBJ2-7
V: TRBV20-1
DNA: TGCAGTGCCCGCGACCGCTTCTCCTACGAGCAGTACTTC
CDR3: CSARDRFSYEQYF

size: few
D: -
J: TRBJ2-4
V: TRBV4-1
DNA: TGCGCCAGCAGCCTCGAGCACATTCAGTACTTC
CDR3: CASSLEHIQYF

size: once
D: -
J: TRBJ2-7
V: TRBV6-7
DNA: TGTGCCAGCAGTTACCCCTCGGGACCCTTTTACGAGCAGTACTTC
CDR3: CASSYPSGPFYEQYF

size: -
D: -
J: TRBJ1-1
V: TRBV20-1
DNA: TGCAGTGCTAGAAAGACAGTGAATTCTGAAGCTTTCTTT
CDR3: CSARKTVNSEAFF